Below, 16 T cell receptor beta chains from the same sample are listed, as sequenced in a study of CD8 T cells in Susac syndrome. RNA totalling about 0.5 to 1 ug underwent reverse transcription with random hexamers. One entry per CDR3 protein, called by TCRdb with MiXCR from the immunoSEQ multiplex PCR reads. The sample yields some 110,000 distinct CDR3 sequences, 90% to 95% seen once. Sequenced: CD8+ T cells from PBMCs. These receptors all stem from a human donor with Susac syndrome.

In its sample, this clonotype is medium-sized. The rearrangement joins TRBV5-1 to TRBJ2-7; D not resolved. The CDR3 runs 13 residues. Between the trimmed V and J ends, which lost 2 bases and 1 base, there was a span of 7 bases. Germline CDR1 reads SGHRS; CDR2 reads YFSETQ. The CDR3 nucleotides are TGCGCCAGCAGCTTTACGAGTTCCTACGAGCAGTACTTC. This translates into CASSFTSSYEQYF.

The chain has TRBV20-1 and TRBJ1-2; 7 nucleotides align to TRBD1. Losses at the gene ends were 3 bases for V and 4 bases for J; bases not matched to a gene: 14. Germline V gene data show CDR1 as DFQATT and CDR2 as SNEGSKA (reference sequence). The CDR3 consists of 16 residues. CDR3 sequence reads: CSARDRPDENLYGYTF. DNA for the CDR3: TGCAGTGCTAGGGACAGGCCAGACGAAAATCTCTATGGCTACACCTTC.

V usage is TRBV12-3 or TRBV12-4 and J usage is TRBJ1-2; D uncertain. CDR3 length equals 13 residues. V was shortened by 7 bases and J by 1 base, with 10 bases between the two germline ends. The CDR3 sequence: CASTLGSNYGYTF. CDR3 nucleotide sequence: TGTGCCAGCACCCTTGGCAGTAACTATGGCTACACCTTC.

The chain has TRBV29-1 and TRBJ2-5; a possible D gene is TRBD1 (6 bases). This CDR3 has 14 residues. The ends were cut back, 4 bases at V and 1 base at J, with 13 bases in the middle. Germline CDR1 reads SQVTM; CDR2 reads ANQGSEA. This CDR3 is CSVVLTGVQETQYF. The DNA for the CDR3 is TGCAGCGTTGTTCTGACAGGTGTCCAAGAGACCCAGTACTTC. Based on the CDR3 plus reference TRBV29-1 and TRBJ2-5, the full variable domain is SAVISQKPSRDICQRGTSLTIQCQVDSQVTMMFWYRQQPGQSLTLIATANQGSEATYESGFVIDKFPISRPNLTFSTLTVSNMSPEDSSIYLCSVVLTGVQETQYFGPGTRLLVL.

The V call is TRBV7-9, the J call TRBJ1-1; no reliable D call. The CDR3 consists of 12 residues. V was trimmed by 6 bases and J by 0 bases, leaving 5 bases between them. Germline V lookup: CDR1 SEHNR, CDR2 FQNEAQ (reference sequence). CDR3 loop: CASREVNTEAFF. CDR3 coding DNA: TGTGCCAGCAGAGAGGTGAACACTGAAGCTTTCTTT.

V is TRBV30 and J is TRBJ2-1; D uncertain. Germline CDR1 is GTSNPN and CDR2 is SVGIG (reference sequence). With 2 bases removed from V and 0 bases from J, the gap between germline ends came to 11 bases. This CDR3 is built from 15 residues. CDR3 amino acids: CAWSSDTRSYNEQFF. DNA for the CDR3: TGTGCCTGGAGTTCAGATACCCGCTCCTACAATGAGCAGTTCTTC.

This clonotype has just one count. V is TRBV19 and J is TRBJ1-5; D may be TRBD1 (6 bases). Germline V gene data show CDR1 as LNHDA and CDR2 as SQIVND (reference sequence). Trimming pared 10 bases from V and 6 bases from J, leaving 16 bases between. The CDR3 extends over 13 amino acids. CDR3 nucleotide sequence: TGTGCCACTACGACAGGCGCCACTCAGCCCCAGCATTTT. Translating it yields CATTTGATQPQHF.

The chain uses TRBV4-2 and TRBJ2-1; 9 bases are a match to TRBD2. Germline CDR1 and CDR2: LGHNA and YNFKEQ. The ends lost 2 bases at V and 8 bases at J; junction bases unmatched: 7. This CDR3 region has 15 residues. The DNA of the CDR3 is TGTGCCAGCAGCCAAACGATGGCGGGGGGGGATGAGCAGTTCTTC. Amino acid sequence: CASSQTMAGGDEQFF.

The rearrangement uses TRBV3-1 and TRBJ1-4; no reliable D call. The CDR3 length is 15 residues. The V end lost 3 bases, the J end lost 5 bases, and 13 bases lay between the germline ends. The germline gives CDR1 LGHDT, CDR2 YNNKEL (reference sequence). CDR3 bases: TGTGCCAGCAGCCATCCTGCCAGCATAAATGAAAAACTGTTTTTT. Its translation is CASSHPASINEKLFF. The variable domain in full, with the rest retrieved from reference TRBV3-1 and TRBJ1-4, is DTAVSQTPKYLVTQMGNDKSIKCEQNLGHDTMYWYKQDSKKFLKIMFSYNNKELIINETVPNRFSPKSPDKAHLNLHINSLELGDSAVYFCASSHPASINEKLFFGSGTQLSVL.

The chain couples TRBV29-1 to TRBJ2-3; D is unclear. The ends were cut back, 4 bases at V and 2 bases at J, with 13 bases in the middle. Germline assignment: CDR1 SQVTM and CDR2 ANQGSEA. CDR3 length: 14 amino acids. In nucleotides, the CDR3 is TGCAGCGTTGCGTCACCCTCGAACACAGATACGCAGTATTTT. Protein sequence: CSVASPSNTDTQYF.

The chain combines TRBV29-1 with TRBJ1-1, with D hard to call. Germline loops: CDR1 SQVTM, CDR2 ANQGSEA. Trimming took 6 bases from V and 1 from J, leaving 9 bases between them. This CDR3 comprises 12 residues. The CDR3 sequence is CSVRSGNTEAFF. DNA for the CDR3: TGCAGCGTGAGATCTGGGAACACTGAAGCTTTCTTT.

This clonotype was counted a single time. This chain joins TRBV9 and TRBJ1-4; 11 bases agree with TRBD1. CDR3 size: 15 residues. Per the germline V gene, CDR1 is SGDLS and CDR2 is YYNGEE. The V and J ends lost 4 bases and 8 bases, in that order; junction bases with no gene match: 7. As DNA, the CDR3 is TGTGCCAGCAGCCCCGCCGGGACAGGGGGAGAAAAACTGTTTTTT. Amino acids: CASSPAGTGGEKLFF. The entire variable domain, with the rest obtained from reference TRBV9 and TRBJ1-4, is as follows: DSGVTQTPKHLITATGQRVTLRCSPRSGDLSVYWYQQSLDQGLQFLIQYYNGEERAKGNILERFSAQQFPDLHSELNLSSLELGDSALYFCASSPAGTGGEKLFFGSGTQLSVL.

V is TRBV9 and J is TRBJ2-1; D not resolved. The germline V gene encodes CDR1 SGDLS and CDR2 YYNGEE. The V gene lost 4 bases and the J gene lost 3 bases, with 8 bases spanning the gap. The CDR3 extends over 13 amino acids. CDR3 sequence (DNA): TGTGCCAGCAGCTCTCAGGTCTACAATGAGCAGTTCTTC. Protein: CASSSQVYNEQFF.

The count of this clonotype is one. V is TRBV7-9 and J is TRBJ1-4, with D perhaps matching TRBD1 (6 bases). This CDR3 is 13 amino acids long. The germline CDR1 and CDR2 sequences are SEHNR and FQNEAQ (reference sequence). The germline V and J ends were trimmed by 4 bases and 6 bases, with 9 bases remaining between them. DNA for the CDR3: TGTGCCAGCAGCTCGCACAGGGATGAAAAACTGTTTTTT. Amino acids: CASSSHRDEKLFF.

V and J are TRBV27 and TRBJ2-7, with a possible D match to TRBD1 (7 bases). Trimming pared 0 bases from V and 3 bases from J, leaving 21 bases between. The CDR3 sequence is 18 residues long. The V gene's germline CDR1 is MNHEY and CDR2 SMNVEV (reference sequence). The CDR3 coding sequence is TGTGCCAGCAGTTTATCGATGGGGGTTCAGGGGGGCATCTACGAGCAGTACTTC. Residues: CASSLSMGVQGGIYEQYF.

V and J are TRBV2 and TRBJ2-2; perhaps TRBD2 as D (5 bases). Per the germline V gene, CDR1 is SNHLY and CDR2 is FYNNEI. V lost 3 bases and J 2 bases, leaving 7 bases between the germline ends. The CDR3 runs 14 residues. CDR3 sequence: CASSDTGNTGELFF. Here the CDR3 DNA reads TGTGCCAGCAGTGACACGGGAAACACCGGGGAGCTGTTTTTT.